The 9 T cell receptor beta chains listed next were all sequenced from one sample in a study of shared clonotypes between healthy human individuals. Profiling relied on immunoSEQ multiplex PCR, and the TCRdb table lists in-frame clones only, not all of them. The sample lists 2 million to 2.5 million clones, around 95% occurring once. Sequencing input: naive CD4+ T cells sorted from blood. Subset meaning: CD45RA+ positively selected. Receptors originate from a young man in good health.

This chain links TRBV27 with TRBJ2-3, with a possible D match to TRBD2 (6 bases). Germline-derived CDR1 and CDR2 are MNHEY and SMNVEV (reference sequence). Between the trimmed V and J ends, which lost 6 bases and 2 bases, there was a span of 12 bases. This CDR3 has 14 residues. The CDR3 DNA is TGTGCCAGCAGCAGAGAGCGGGTCACAGATACGCAGTATTTT. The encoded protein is CASSRERVTDTQYF.

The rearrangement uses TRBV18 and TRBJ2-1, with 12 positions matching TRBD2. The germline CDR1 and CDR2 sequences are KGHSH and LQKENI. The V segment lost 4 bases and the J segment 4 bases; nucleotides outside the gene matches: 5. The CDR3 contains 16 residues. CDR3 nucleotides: TGTGCCAGCTCACGACTAGCGGGGGCCTTTTACAATGAGCAGTTCTTC. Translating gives CASSRLAGAFYNEQFF.

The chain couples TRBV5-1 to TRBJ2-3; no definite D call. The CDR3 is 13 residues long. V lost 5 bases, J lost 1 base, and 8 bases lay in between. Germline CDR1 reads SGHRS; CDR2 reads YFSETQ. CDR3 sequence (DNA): TGCGCCAGCAGGAATACAGGCACAGATACGCAGTATTTT. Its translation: CASRNTGTDTQYF.

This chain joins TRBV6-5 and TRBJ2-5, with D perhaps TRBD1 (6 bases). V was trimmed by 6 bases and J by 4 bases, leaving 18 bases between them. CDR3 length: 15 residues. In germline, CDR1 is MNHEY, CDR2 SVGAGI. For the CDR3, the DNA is TGTGCCAGCAGCCCCTGGAAGAGAGGGGGAGAGACCCAGTACTTC. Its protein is CASSPWKRGGETQYF.

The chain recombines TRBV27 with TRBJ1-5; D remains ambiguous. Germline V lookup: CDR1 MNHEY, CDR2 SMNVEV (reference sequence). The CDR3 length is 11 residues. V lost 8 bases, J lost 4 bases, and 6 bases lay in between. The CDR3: CASGRNQPQHF. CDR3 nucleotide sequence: TGTGCCAGCGGCAGAAATCAGCCCCAGCATTTT.

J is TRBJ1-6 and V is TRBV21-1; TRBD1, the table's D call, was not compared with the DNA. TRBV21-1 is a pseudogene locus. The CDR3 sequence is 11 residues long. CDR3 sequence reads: CTRGADSPLHF. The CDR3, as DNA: TGTACCAGGGGGGCTGATTCACCCCTCCACTTT.

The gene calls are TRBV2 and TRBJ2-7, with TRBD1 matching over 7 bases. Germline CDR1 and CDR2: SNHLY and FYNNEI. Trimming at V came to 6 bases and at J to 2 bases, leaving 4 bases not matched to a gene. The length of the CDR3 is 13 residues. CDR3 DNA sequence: TGTGCCAGCAGGGACAGGATCGCCTACGAGCAGTACTTC. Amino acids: CASRDRIAYEQYF.

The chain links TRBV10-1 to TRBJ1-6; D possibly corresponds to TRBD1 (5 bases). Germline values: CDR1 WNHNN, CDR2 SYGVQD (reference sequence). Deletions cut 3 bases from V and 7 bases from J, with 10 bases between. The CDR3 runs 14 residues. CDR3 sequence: CASSEGVRNSPLHF. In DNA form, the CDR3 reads TGCGCCAGCAGTGAAGGGGTCCGGAATTCACCCCTCCACTTT.

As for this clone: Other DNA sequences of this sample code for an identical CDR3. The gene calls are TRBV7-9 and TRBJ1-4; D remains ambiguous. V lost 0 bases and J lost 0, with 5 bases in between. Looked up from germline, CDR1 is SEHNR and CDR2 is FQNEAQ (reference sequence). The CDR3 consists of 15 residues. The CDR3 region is CASSLAGPTNEKLFF. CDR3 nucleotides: TGTGCCAGCAGCTTAGCAGGGCCAACTAATGAAAAACTGTTTTTT.